A single sample is the source of the 30 T cell receptor beta chains below, sequenced in a study of monozygotic twins with inflammatory bowel disease. TCRdb reanalyzed the 5' RACE reads and collapses them to one entry per CDR3 protein, without DNA. This listing includes 350,000 to 550,000 distinct CDR3 sequences. The sequencing input was blood. The receptor set was obtained from a human donor with ulcerative colitis or Crohn's disease, or a healthy co-twin of an affected twin (not recorded which).

CDR3 sequence reads: CASSLGLAGGEEQYF. The V call is TRBV28, the J call TRBJ2-7; TCRdb reports TRBD2, a call that lacks DNA to check it against. The CDR3 has 15 residues. Germline values: CDR1 MDHEN, CDR2 SYDVKM.

The chain employs TRBV7-9 and TRBJ1-2. The CDR3 contains 13 residues. The germline V gene encodes CDR1 SEHNR and CDR2 FQNEAQ (reference sequence). The CDR3 sequence: CASSLGDNGGYTF.

This chain connects TRBV5-6 to TRBJ1-2; TCRdb picks TRBD1, but there is no DNA to check that call. Germline CDR1 is SGHDT and CDR2 is YYEEEE. This CDR3 spans 14 amino acids. The CDR3 here is CASSRGRSFYGYTF.

The chain recombines TRBV13 with TRBJ2-5; the TCRdb D gene call, TRBD2, has no DNA to confirm it. This CDR3 has 15 residues. Looked up from germline, CDR1 is PRHDT and CDR2 is FYEKMQ (reference sequence). The CDR3: CASSTQAGYQETQYF.

The CDR3 loop reads CASSFTPGQGWFF. V usage is TRBV12-3 or TRBV12-4 and J usage is TRBJ2-1; TCRdb reports TRBD1, a call that lacks DNA to check it against. CDR3 length equals 13 residues.

The rearrangement links TRBV30 to TRBJ1-2; the D call from TCRdb, TRBD1, cannot be confirmed without DNA. Germline CDR1 reads GTSNPN; CDR2 reads SVGIG (reference sequence). CDR3 size: 15 residues. The CDR3 loop is CAWSVFTGSPYGYTF.

V and J are TRBV11-1 and TRBJ1-4; TCRdb lists TRBD1, though no DNA is available to test this call. This CDR3 region has 19 residues. Germline V CDR1 and CDR2: SGHAT, FQDESV (reference sequence). CDR3 in amino acids: CASSAFRTGKPSTNEKLFF.

The genes are TRBV12-3 or TRBV12-4 and TRBJ2-3; with no DNA, the TCRdb D assignment of TRBD2 cannot be verified. The CDR3 spans 15 residues. CDR3 protein: CASRRDSGTTDTQYF.

This chain uses TRBV7-2 with TRBJ2-7. The CDR3 consists of 12 residues. CDR1 is SGHTA, CDR2 FQGNSA, per germline. CDR3 sequence: CASSPGSGEQYF.

This rearrangement joins TRBV5-5 to TRBJ2-7; TCRdb designates TRBD1, a call that cannot be tested without DNA. The CDR3 runs 15 residues. Germline loops: CDR1 SGHKS, CDR2 YYEKEE (reference sequence). Here the CDR3 reads CASSLGAARDYEQYF. Supplemented by reference TRBV5-5 and TRBJ2-7, the full variable domain reads DAGVTQSPTHLIKTRGQQVTLRCSPISGHKSVSWYQQVLGQGPQFIFQYYEKEERGRGNFPDRFSARQFPNYSSELNVNALLLGDSALYLCASSLGAARDYEQYFGPGTRLTVT.

The chain couples TRBV5-4 to TRBJ2-1; TCRdb calls TRBD2, which cannot be checked without DNA. The germline V gene has CDR1 SGHNT and CDR2 YYREEE (reference sequence). CDR3 size: 16 residues. This CDR3 reads CASSLGREVSHNEQFF. Combining the CDR3 with reference TRBV5-4 and TRBJ2-1 gives the whole variable domain ETGVTQSPTHLIKTRGQQVTLRCSSQSGHNTVSWYQQALGQGPQFIFQYYREEENGRGNFPPRFSGLQFPNYSSELNVNALELDDSALYLCASSLGREVSHNEQFFGPGTRLTVL.

CDR3 region: CASSSTSGGATGELFF. The chain uses TRBV7-8 and TRBJ2-2; TCRdb picks TRBD2, but there is no DNA to check that call. Germline V lookup: CDR1 SGHVS, CDR2 FQNEAQ. The CDR3 length is 16 residues.

This rearrangement joins TRBV5-1 to TRBJ1-4; TCRdb outputs TRBD1, but without DNA this stays unchecked. The CDR3 is 14 amino acids. Germline V CDR1 and CDR2: SGHRS, YFSETQ. CDR3: CASSWGTGHEKLFF.

The rearrangement joins TRBV7-9 to TRBJ2-1. This CDR3 region has 15 residues. The germline CDR1 and CDR2 sequences are SEHNR and FQNEAQ (reference sequence). CDR3 amino acids: CASSLEGGTYNEQFF.

The gene calls are TRBV4-1 and TRBJ2-2; checking the TCRdb D call of TRBD1 is not possible without DNA. This CDR3 is built from 14 residues. The germline V gene has CDR1 MGHRA and CDR2 YSYEKL. The CDR3: CASSHHREAGELFF.

The CDR3: CSGLDPYNEQFF. This chain connects TRBV20-1 to TRBJ2-1. Germline CDR1 and CDR2: DFQATT and SNEGSKA (reference sequence). This CDR3 comprises 12 residues.

The chain combines TRBV6-6 with TRBJ2-7. Germline loops: CDR1 MNHNY, CDR2 SVGAGI (reference sequence). The CDR3 loop spans 14 amino acids. The CDR3 sequence: CASSPTGISYEQYF.

The V gene is TRBV29-1, the J gene TRBJ2-7; TCRdb's D call of TRBD2 is untestable without DNA. From germline, CDR1 is SQVTM and CDR2 ANQGSEA. The CDR3 is 14 amino acids. The CDR3 spells CSVGEGRGSYEQYF.

The V gene is TRBV20-1, the J gene TRBJ1-5. The CDR3 covers 13 residues. Germline CDR1 is DFQATT and CDR2 is SNEGSKA (reference sequence). CDR3 sequence reads: CSALGQPNHPQHF.

The V and J genes are TRBV5-4 and TRBJ2-1; TCRdb outputs TRBD2, but without DNA this stays unchecked. CDR1 and CDR2 from the germline V gene are SGHNT and YYREEE (reference sequence). This CDR3 is 19 amino acids long. CDR3 amino acids: CASSLLGLAGPASYNEQFF.

J is TRBJ2-3 and V is TRBV5-1; TCRdb picks TRBD2, but there is no DNA to check that call. Per germline, CDR1 SGHRS and CDR2 YFSETQ. The CDR3 length is 15 residues. Here the CDR3 reads CASSGSGTATDTQYF.

The rearrangement links TRBV5-1 to TRBJ2-1; TCRdb's assignment of TRBD2 cannot be checked, as there is no DNA. The CDR3 is made up of 16 amino acids. Per the germline V gene, CDR1 is SGHRS and CDR2 is YFSETQ. This CDR3 reads CASSSRTRGGHNEQFF. The variable domain in full, with the rest retrieved from reference TRBV5-1 and TRBJ2-1, is KAGVTQTPRYLIKTRGQQVTLSCSPISGHRSVSWYQQTPGQGLQFLFEYFSETQRNKGNFPGRFSGRQFSNSRSEMNVSTLELGDSALYLCASSSRTRGGHNEQFFGPGTRLTVL.

The chain is built from TRBV30 and TRBJ1-2. The germline gives CDR1 GTSNPN, CDR2 SVGIG (reference sequence). CDR3 length: 11 amino acids. The CDR3 spells CAWSQRYGYTF.

This chain connects TRBV9 to TRBJ2-3; absent DNA, TCRdb's TRBD1 call cannot be checked. Germline V gives CDR1 SGDLS, CDR2 YYNGEE. The length of the CDR3 is 16 residues. This chain's CDR3 is CASSVAEGGITDTQYF.

CDR3 amino acids: CASRPTVASLEAFF. The J gene is TRBJ1-1, the V gene TRBV12-3 or TRBV12-4; TCRdb names TRBD1, which stays unverified in the absence of DNA. This CDR3 contains 14 residues.

This chain joins TRBV7-9 and TRBJ2-5; absent DNA, TCRdb's TRBD1 call cannot be checked. The CDR3 covers 15 residues. Germline V gene sequence: CDR1 SEHNR, CDR2 FQNEAQ (reference sequence). The CDR3: CASSFVQGEGETQYF.

This rearrangement joins TRBV18 to TRBJ2-2; TCRdb proposes TRBD1, but this gene call is untestable without DNA. This CDR3 is built from 14 residues. Per germline, CDR1 KGHSH and CDR2 LQKENI. The CDR3 reads CASSPPGTAGELFF.

The chain carries TRBV19 and TRBJ2-2; without DNA, the TCRdb call of TRBD2 cannot be checked. The germline CDR1 and CDR2 sequences are LNHDA and SQIVND (reference sequence). The CDR3 has 14 residues. Here the CDR3 reads CVSSSWRGTGELFF.

This chain links TRBV20-1 with TRBJ2-1; the TCRdb call, TRBD1, lacks DNA for checking. The CDR3 contains 15 residues. CDR1 and CDR2 from the germline V gene are DFQATT and SNEGSKA (reference sequence). CDR3 residues: CSALGGGARNNEQFF.

The V gene is TRBV12-3 or TRBV12-4, the J gene TRBJ2-2. The CDR3 contains 16 residues. This chain's CDR3 is CASSPPRGRNTGELFF.